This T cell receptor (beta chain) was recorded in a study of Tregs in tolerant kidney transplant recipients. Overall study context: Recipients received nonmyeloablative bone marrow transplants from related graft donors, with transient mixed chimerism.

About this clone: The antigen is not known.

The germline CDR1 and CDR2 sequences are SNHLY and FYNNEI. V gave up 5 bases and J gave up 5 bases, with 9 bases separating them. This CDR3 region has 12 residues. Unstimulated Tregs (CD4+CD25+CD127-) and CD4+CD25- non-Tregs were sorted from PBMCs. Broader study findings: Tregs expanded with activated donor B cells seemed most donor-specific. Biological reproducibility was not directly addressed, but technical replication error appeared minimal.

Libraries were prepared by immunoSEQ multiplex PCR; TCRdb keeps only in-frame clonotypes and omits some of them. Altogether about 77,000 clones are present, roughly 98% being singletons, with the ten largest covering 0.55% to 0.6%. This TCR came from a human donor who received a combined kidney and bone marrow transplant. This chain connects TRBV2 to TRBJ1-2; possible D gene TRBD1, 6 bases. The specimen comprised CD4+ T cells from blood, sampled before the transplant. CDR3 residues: CASSLQGYGYTF. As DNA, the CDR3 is TGTGCCAGCAGTCTGCAGGGGTATGGCTACACCTTC. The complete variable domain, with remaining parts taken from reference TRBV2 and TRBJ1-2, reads EPEVTQTPSHQVTQMGQEVILRCVPISNHLYFYWYRQILGQKVEFLVSFYNNEISEKSEIFDDQFSVERPDGSNFTLKIRSTKLEDSAMYFCASSLQGYGYTFGSGTRLTVV.